These 17 T cell receptor beta chains were sequenced from one sample in a study of shared clonotypes between healthy human individuals. Profiling relied on immunoSEQ multiplex PCR, and the TCRdb table lists in-frame clones only, not all of them. The sample has more than 1,200,000 clones; around 98.5% are singletons. The specimen sequenced was naive CD4+ T cells sorted from blood. Subset defined: CD45RA+ positively selected. These receptors were taken from a man aged 25-45 years in good health.

This clone appeared once. CDR3 loop: CASSPPALRLLEELFF. The DNA of the CDR3 is TGTGCCAGCTCACCACCGGCATTACGGCTTCTCGAGGAGCTGTTTTTT. The chain joins TRBV18 to TRBJ2-2; D remains ambiguous. The V and J ends lost 0 bases and 10 bases respectively, with 18 bases between them. The CDR3 loop spans 16 amino acids. Germline CDR1 and CDR2: KGHSH and LQKENI.

The rearrangement uses TRBV5-1 and TRBJ1-1; a possible D gene is TRBD1 (5 bases). V was clipped by 0 bases and J by 4 bases, with 16 bases between them. This CDR3 has 16 residues. Germline V gene data show CDR1 as SGHRS and CDR2 as YFSETQ. CDR3 protein: CASSLVGDLVFTEAFF. The DNA for the CDR3 is TGCGCCAGCAGCTTGGTTGGGGACCTAGTTTTCACTGAAGCTTTCTTT.

This rearrangement joins TRBV23-1 to TRBJ2-7; 7 positions agree with TRBD1. TRBV23-1 is an ORF, and what it does is uncertain. CDR3 length equals 16 residues. The V gene end was trimmed by 2 bases and the J gene end by 2 bases; junction bases not matched to a gene: 9. The chain's CDR3 is CASSQTRRDSTYEQYF. The CDR3 nucleotides are TGCGCCAGCAGTCAAACACGCCGGGACAGCACCTACGAGCAGTACTTC.

CDR3 sequence reads: CASTRGIGYEQYF. The CDR3 nucleotides read TGCGCCAGCACCCGGGGTATCGGCTACGAGCAGTACTTC. This chain connects TRBV10-1 to TRBJ2-7, with D maybe TRBD2 (5 bases). V was clipped by 7 bases and J by 3 bases, with 13 bases between them. There are 13 residues in the CDR3. Germline values: CDR1 WNHNN, CDR2 SYGVQD (reference sequence).

The chain is built from TRBV4-3 and TRBJ2-7; the D gene is possibly TRBD1 (6 bases). V was shortened by 6 bases and J by 0 bases, with 12 bases between the two germline ends. The V gene's germline CDR1 is LGHNA and CDR2 YSLEER. The CDR3 covers 14 residues. Here the CDR3 reads CASSRTQGSYEQYF. The DNA of the CDR3 is TGCGCCAGCAGTAGGACACAGGGCTCCTACGAGCAGTACTTC.

CDR3 DNA sequence: TGTGCCAGCAGCCCAGGGGGATCTGGAAACACCATATATTTT. Translation gives CASSPGGSGNTIYF. V gene TRBV5-4 combines with J gene TRBJ1-3; TRBD1 aligns across 7 bases. Germline V gene sequence: CDR1 SGHNT, CDR2 YYREEE (reference sequence). V lost 4 bases, J lost 1 base, and 2 bases stayed unmatched. This CDR3 is built from 14 residues.

The V call is TRBV27, the J call TRBJ1-4; possible D gene TRBD1, 6 bases. CDR3 length: 14 residues. Germline V lookup: CDR1 MNHEY, CDR2 SMNVEV (reference sequence). V was shortened by 4 bases and J by 8 bases, with 14 bases between the two germline ends. The CDR3 sequence: CASSWGGGYEKLFF. As DNA, the CDR3 is TGTGCCAGCAGTTGGGGGGGCGGGTACGAAAAACTGTTTTTT.

A remark on this clone: This CDR3 is also generated by other DNA sequences in the sample. The chain uses TRBV28 and TRBJ1-2; possibly TRBD1 for D (5 bases). Germline values: CDR1 MDHEN, CDR2 SYDVKM. Trimming removed 3 bases from V and 5 bases from J, with 10 bases in between. This CDR3 contains 13 residues. The CDR3 coding sequence is TGTGCCAGCAGTTTCCGGGGGGGTTATGGCTACACCTTC. It yields the protein CASSFRGGYGYTF.

V usage is TRBV9 and J usage is TRBJ2-3, with D hard to call. The germline V and J ends were trimmed by 1 base and 6 bases, with 9 bases remaining between them. The CDR3 runs 13 residues. Germline V lookup: CDR1 SGDLS, CDR2 YYNGEE. For the CDR3, the DNA is TGTGCCAGCAGCGTATCCTCTGGGGATACGCAGTATTTT. Encoded protein: CASSVSSGDTQYF. The entire variable domain, with the rest obtained from reference TRBV9 and TRBJ2-3, is as follows: DSGVTQTPKHLITATGQRVTLRCSPRSGDLSVYWYQQSLDQGLQFLIQYYNGEERAKGNILERFSAQQFPDLHSELNLSSLELGDSALYFCASSVSSGDTQYFGPGTRLTVL.

V and J are TRBV5-4 and TRBJ2-1, with 12 positions matching TRBD1. The J segment lost 6 bases and the V segment lost 3 bases, leaving 4 bases of the junction unmatched. Germline V gives CDR1 SGHNT, CDR2 YYREEE (reference sequence). The CDR3 is made up of 15 amino acids. CDR3 protein: CASSSGQGAGNEQFF. The CDR3, as DNA: TGTGCCAGCAGCTCGGGACAGGGGGCTGGCAATGAGCAGTTCTTC.

Here the CDR3 reads CASSSDRGGYTEAFF. The CDR3 DNA reads as TGTGCCAGCAGCTCGGACAGGGGCGGGTACACTGAAGCTTTCTTT. The gene calls are TRBV7-3 and TRBJ1-1, with 9 bases lining up with TRBD1. Looked up from germline, CDR1 is SGHTA and CDR2 is FQGTGA. Losses at the gene ends were 4 bases for V and 3 bases for J; bases not matched to a gene: 6. CDR3 length: 15 amino acids.

A single count supports this clone. The chain carries TRBV6-5 and TRBJ2-1; 14 bases fit TRBD2. V was clipped by 5 bases and J by 9 bases; unmatched bases: 6. Germline CDR1 MNHEY, CDR2 SVGAGI. The CDR3 is made up of 15 amino acids. Here the CDR3 DNA reads TGTGCCAGCAGTACGGGACTAGCGGGAGTGGGTGAGCAGTTCTTC. Translated, it gives CASSTGLAGVGEQFF.

This chain links TRBV9 with TRBJ2-3, with D uncertain. Germline V gives CDR1 SGDLS, CDR2 YYNGEE. The CDR3 is 14 amino acids. V lost 3 bases to trimming and J lost 0 bases, with 8 bases between them. The CDR3: CASSARWSTDTQYF. DNA of the CDR3: TGTGCCAGCAGCGCGCGATGGAGCACAGATACGCAGTATTTT.

The chain has TRBV2 and TRBJ2-5; 8 positions agree with TRBD2. Germline V CDR1 and CDR2: SNHLY, FYNNEI. This CDR3 region has 16 residues. V was clipped by 0 bases and J by 2 bases; unmatched bases: 5. The CDR3 coding sequence is TGTGCCAGCAGTGAAGCGCTTCGGGGGGGACAAGAGACCCAGTACTTC. Protein sequence: CASSEALRGGQETQYF. The full variable domain, its missing parts supplied by reference TRBV2 and TRBJ2-5, is EPEVTQTPSHQVTQMGQEVILRCVPISNHLYFYWYRQILGQKVEFLVSFYNNEISEKSEIFDDQFSVERPDGSNFTLKIRSTKLEDSAMYFCASSEALRGGQETQYFGPGTRLLVL.

The chain uses TRBV5-1 and TRBJ2-3; D may match TRBD1 or TRBD2 (5 bases each). This CDR3 has 14 amino acids. Germline CDR1 SGHRS, CDR2 YFSETQ. Trimming removed 4 bases from V and 8 bases from J, with 17 bases in between. Written as DNA, the CDR3 is TGCGCCAGCAGCCCAGGGACGCCTCTAGGTACGCAGTATTTT. This sequence encodes CASSPGTPLGTQYF.

The chain recombines TRBV5-6 with TRBJ1-5; weak D call: TRBD1 (5 bases). Germline V gene data show CDR1 as SGHDT and CDR2 as YYEEEE. V lost 1 base, J lost 7 bases, and 15 bases lay in between. This CDR3 region has 15 residues. The CDR3 sequence is CASSLRRGVQQPQHF. CDR3 coding DNA: TGTGCCAGCAGCTTGAGACGGGGGGTACAGCAGCCCCAGCATTTT.

The V and J genes are TRBV25-1 and TRBJ2-7; 9 bases are shared with TRBD1. Germline assignment: CDR1 MGHDK and CDR2 SYGVNS. CDR3 length: 15 amino acids. Trimming removed 3 bases from V and 3 bases from J; junction bases left unmatched: 6. CDR3 protein: CASSDTGTGFYEQYF. CDR3 nucleotides: TGTGCCAGCAGTGATACCGGGACAGGGTTCTACGAGCAGTACTTC.